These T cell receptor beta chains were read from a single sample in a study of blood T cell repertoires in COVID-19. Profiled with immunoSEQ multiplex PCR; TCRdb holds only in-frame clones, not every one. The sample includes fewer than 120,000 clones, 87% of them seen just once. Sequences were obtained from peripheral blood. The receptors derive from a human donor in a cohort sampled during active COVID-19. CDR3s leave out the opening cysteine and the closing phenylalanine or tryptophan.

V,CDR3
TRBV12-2,ASPNLFQGPVTEAF
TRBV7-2,ASSPPGVRNTEAF
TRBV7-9,ASSLVPGQETQY
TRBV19,ASSTTSGGPYEQY
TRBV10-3,AIKPGGGGETQY
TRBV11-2,ASSFTGGQETQY
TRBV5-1,ASSSVGQAMDGYT
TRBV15,ATSRFRDTNEKLF
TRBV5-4,ASRSGYLYGYT
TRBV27,ASSSLVYGYTEAF
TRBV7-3,ASSRGANTGELF
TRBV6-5,ASSDSTYEQY
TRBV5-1,ASSSTETSGSSTQY
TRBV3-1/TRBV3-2,ASSGLLEYQF
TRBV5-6,ASSPGQGRETQY
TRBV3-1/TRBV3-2,ASSQSGRDTEAF
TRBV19,ASSISGGLSYEQY
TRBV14,ASSHRGEETQY
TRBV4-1,ATSRTGVADTQY
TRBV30,AWSVRGTYSYNEQF
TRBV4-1,ASSQVTAGGARETQY
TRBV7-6,ASSPIAGASYNEQF
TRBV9,ASSAGQGGTDTQY
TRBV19,ASGNGGGSNQPQH
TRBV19,ASSIEGPSGRVRNEQF
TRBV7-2,ASSLVAGQPQH
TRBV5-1,ASSPGTSGDTQY
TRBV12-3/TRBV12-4,ASSLGQAMPQY